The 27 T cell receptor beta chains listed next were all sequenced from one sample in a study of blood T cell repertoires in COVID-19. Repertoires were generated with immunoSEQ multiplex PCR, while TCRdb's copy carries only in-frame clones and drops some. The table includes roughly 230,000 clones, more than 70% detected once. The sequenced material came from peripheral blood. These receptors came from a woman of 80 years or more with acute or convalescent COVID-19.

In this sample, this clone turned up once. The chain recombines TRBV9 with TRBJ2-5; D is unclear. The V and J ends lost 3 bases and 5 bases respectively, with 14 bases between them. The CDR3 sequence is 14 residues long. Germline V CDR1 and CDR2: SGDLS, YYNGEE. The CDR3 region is CASSATSFLETQYF. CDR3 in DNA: TGTGCCAGCAGCGCAACATCTTTCTTGGAGACCCAGTACTTC. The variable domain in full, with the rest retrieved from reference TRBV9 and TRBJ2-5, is DSGVTQTPKHLITATGQRVTLRCSPRSGDLSVYWYQQSLDQGLQFLIQYYNGEERAKGNILERFSAQQFPDLHSELNLSSLELGDSALYFCASSATSFLETQYFGPGTRLLVL.

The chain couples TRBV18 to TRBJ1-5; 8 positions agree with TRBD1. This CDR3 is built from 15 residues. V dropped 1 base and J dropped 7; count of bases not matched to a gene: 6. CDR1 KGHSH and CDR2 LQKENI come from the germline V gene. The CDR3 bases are TGTGCCAGCTCACCACAAGGACAGGGCGGGCAGCCCCAGCATTTT. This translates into CASSPQGQGGQPQHF.

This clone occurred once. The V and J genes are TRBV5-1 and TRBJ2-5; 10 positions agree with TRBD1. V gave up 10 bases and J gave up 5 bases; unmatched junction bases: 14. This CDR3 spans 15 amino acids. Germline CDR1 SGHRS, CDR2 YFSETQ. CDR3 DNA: TGCGCCCGCGGGGGAGACAGGGGGCTAGGGGAGACCCAGTACTTC. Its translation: CARGGDRGLGETQYF.

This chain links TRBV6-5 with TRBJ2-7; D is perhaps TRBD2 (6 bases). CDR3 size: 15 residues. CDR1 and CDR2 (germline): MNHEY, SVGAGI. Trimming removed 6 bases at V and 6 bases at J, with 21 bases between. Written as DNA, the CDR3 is TGTGCCAGCAGCGGGGGAAGGGACTTTGTAGCCGAGCAGTACTTC. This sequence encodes CASSGGRDFVAEQYF.

The CDR3 coding sequence is TGTAGAAGCCCAGGGGCAGCGCGAAGGGGTATACATGAGCAGTTCTTC. Encoded protein: CRSPGAARRGIHEQFF. The chain uses TRBV21-1 and TRBJ2-1; the D call TRBD1 from the table was never checked on the DNA. TRBV21-1 has pseudogene status. There are 16 residues in the CDR3.

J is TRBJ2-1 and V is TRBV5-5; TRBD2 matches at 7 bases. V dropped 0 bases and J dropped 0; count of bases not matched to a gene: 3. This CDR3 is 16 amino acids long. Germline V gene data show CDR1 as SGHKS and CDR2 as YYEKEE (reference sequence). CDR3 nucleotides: TGTGCCAGCAGCTTGGAGGGCGGGAGCTCCTACAATGAGCAGTTCTTC. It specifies CASSLEGGSSYNEQFF. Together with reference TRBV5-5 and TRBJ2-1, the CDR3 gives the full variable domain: DAGVTQSPTHLIKTRGQQVTLRCSPISGHKSVSWYQQVLGQGPQFIFQYYEKEERGRGNFPDRFSARQFPNYSSELNVNALLLGDSALYLCASSLEGGSSYNEQFFGPGTRLTVL.

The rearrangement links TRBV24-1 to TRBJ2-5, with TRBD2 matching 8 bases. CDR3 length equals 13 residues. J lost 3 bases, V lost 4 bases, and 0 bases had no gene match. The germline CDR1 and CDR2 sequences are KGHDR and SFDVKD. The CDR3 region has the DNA TGTGCCACCAGTGACGGGGGGGAAGAGACCCAGTACTTC. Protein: CATSDGGEETQYF.

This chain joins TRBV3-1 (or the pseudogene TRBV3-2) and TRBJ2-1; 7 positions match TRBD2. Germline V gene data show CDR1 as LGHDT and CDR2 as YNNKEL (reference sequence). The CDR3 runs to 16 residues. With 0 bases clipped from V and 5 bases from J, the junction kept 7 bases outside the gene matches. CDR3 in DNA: TGTGCCAGCAGCCAAGATGGCGCTAGCGGTCACAATGAGCAGTTCTTC. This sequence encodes CASSQDGASGHNEQFF.

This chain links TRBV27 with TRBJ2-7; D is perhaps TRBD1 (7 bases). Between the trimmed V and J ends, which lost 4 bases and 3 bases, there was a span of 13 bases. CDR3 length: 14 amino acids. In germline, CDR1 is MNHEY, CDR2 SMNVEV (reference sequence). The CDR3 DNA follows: TGTGCCAGCAGTTCCGGGACAGCGGGCTACGAGCAGTACTTC. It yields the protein CASSSGTAGYEQYF.

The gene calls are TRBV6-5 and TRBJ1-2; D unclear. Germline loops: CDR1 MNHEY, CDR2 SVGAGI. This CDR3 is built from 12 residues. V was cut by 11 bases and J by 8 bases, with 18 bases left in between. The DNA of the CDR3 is TGTGCCGCCCGGCGGGAGAAGGGAGGCTACACCTTC. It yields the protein CAARREKGGYTF.

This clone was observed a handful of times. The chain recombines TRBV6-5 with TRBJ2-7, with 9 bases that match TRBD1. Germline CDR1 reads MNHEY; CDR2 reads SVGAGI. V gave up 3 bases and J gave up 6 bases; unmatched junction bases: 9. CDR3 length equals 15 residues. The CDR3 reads CASSYWDRVGGEQYF. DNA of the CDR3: TGTGCCAGCAGTTATTGGGACAGGGTGGGGGGCGAGCAGTACTTC.

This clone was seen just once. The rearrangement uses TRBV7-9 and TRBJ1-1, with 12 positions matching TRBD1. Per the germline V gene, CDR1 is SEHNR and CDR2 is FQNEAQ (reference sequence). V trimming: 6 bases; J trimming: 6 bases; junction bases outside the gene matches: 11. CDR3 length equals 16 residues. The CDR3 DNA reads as TGTGCCAGCAGACCCTCCGGGACAGGGGGCGTCTCTGAAGCTTTCTTT. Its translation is CASRPSGTGGVSEAFF.

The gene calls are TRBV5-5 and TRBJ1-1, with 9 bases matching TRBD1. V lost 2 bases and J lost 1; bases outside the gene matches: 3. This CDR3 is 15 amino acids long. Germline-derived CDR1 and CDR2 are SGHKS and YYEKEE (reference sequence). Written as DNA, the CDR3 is TGTGCCAGCAGCTTCCGGGACAGGGCGAACACTGAAGCTTTCTTT. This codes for CASSFRDRANTEAFF.

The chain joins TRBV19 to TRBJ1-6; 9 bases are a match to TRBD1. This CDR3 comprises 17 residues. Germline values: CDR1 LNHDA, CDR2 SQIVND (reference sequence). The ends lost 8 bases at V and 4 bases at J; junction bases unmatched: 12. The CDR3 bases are TGTGCCAGTGGTACCATCCCCGGGACAGGGTATAATTCACCCCTCCACTTT. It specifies CASGTIPGTGYNSPLHF.

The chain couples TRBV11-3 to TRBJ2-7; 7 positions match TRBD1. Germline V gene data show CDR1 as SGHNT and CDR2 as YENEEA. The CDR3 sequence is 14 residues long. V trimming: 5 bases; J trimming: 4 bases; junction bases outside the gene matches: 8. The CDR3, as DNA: TGTGCCAGCAGCCGCCGGGACAGTCTTTACGAGCAGTACTTC. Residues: CASSRRDSLYEQYF.

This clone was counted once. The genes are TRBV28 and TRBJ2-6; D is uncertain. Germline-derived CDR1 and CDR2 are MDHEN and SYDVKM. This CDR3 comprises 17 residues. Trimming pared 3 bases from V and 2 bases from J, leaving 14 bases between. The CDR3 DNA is TGTGCCAGCAGTTTCCCCCTATTTGAGACTGGGGCCAACGTCCTGACTTTC. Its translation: CASSFPLFETGANVLTF.

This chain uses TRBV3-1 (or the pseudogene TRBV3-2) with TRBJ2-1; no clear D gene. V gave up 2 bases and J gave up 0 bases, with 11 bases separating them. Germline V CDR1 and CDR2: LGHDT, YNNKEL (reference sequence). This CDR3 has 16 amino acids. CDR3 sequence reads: CASSQRASVSYNEQFF. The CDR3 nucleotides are TGTGCCAGCAGCCAAAGAGCAAGCGTCTCCTACAATGAGCAGTTCTTC.

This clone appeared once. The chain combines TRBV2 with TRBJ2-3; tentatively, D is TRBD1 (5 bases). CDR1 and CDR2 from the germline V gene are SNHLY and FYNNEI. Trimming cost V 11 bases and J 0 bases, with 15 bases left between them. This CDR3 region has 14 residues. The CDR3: CAGKLRGSTDTQYF. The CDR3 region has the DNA TGTGCCGGTAAACTAAGGGGCAGCACAGATACGCAGTATTTT.

The CDR3 here is CASRWGQGKSYEQYF. The CDR3 DNA reads TGTGCCAGCAGGTGGGGACAGGGGAAATCCTACGAGCAGTACTTC. The chain is built from TRBV5-6 and TRBJ2-7; 10 bases match TRBD1. Germline V gives CDR1 SGHDT, CDR2 YYEEEE. The trim removed 5 bases at V and 1 base at J, leaving 6 bases unmatched. The CDR3 length is 15 residues.

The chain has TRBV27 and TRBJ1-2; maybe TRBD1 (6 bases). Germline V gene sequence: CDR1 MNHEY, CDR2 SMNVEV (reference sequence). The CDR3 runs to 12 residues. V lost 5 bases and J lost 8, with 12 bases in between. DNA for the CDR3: TGTGCCAGCAGTCAACAGGGTGGGGGCTACACCTTC. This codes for CASSQQGGGYTF.

CDR3 DNA: TGTGCCAGCAGCCAGCGGGGGGCGGCCGGGGAGCTGTTTTTT. Amino acid sequence: CASSQRGAAGELFF. The genes are TRBV7-3 and TRBJ2-2; 9 bases match TRBD2. This CDR3 is built from 14 residues. V lost 5 bases to trimming and J lost 6 bases; unmatched junction nucleotides: 4. In germline, CDR1 is SGHTA, CDR2 FQGTGA.

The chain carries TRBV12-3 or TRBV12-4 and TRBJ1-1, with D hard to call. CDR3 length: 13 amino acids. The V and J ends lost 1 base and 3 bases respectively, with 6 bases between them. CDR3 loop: CASSLGIDTEAFF. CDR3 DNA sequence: TGTGCCAGCAGTTTAGGTATAGACACTGAAGCTTTCTTT.

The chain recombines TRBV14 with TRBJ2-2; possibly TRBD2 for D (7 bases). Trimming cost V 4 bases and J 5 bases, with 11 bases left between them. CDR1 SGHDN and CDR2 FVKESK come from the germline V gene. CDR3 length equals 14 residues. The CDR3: CASSRGGWTGELFF. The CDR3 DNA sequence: TGTGCCAGCAGCCGCGGGGGCTGGACCGGGGAGCTGTTTTTT.

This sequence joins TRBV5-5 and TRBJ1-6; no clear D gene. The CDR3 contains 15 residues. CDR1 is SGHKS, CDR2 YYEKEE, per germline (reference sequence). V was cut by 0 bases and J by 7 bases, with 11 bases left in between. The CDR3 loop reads CASSLAPTGNSPLHF. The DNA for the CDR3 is TGTGCCAGCAGCTTGGCCCCGACCGGGAATTCACCCCTCCACTTT.

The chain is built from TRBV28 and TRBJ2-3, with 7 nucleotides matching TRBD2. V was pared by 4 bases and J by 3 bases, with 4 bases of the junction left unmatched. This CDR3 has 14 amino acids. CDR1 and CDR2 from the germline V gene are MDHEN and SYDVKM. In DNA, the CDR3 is TGTGCCAGCAGTTCGGGGGGAAAAACAGATACGCAGTATTTT. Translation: CASSSGGKTDTQYF.

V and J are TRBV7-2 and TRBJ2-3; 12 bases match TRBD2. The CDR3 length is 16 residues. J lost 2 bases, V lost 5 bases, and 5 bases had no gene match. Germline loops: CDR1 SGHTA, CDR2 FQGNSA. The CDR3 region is CASSLRLAGATDTQYF. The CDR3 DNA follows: TGTGCCAGCAGCCTCAGACTAGCGGGGGCCACAGATACGCAGTATTTT.

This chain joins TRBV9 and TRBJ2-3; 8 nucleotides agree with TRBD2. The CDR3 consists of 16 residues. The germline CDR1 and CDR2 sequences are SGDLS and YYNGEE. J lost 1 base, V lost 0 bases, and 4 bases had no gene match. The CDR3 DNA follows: TGTGCCAGCAGCGTAGACCTAGCGGGCGGCACAGATACGCAGTATTTT. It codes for CASSVDLAGGTDTQYF.